Here is one TCR beta chain with its context. The V segment lost 4 bases and the J segment 3 bases; nucleotides outside the gene matches: 12. The germline CDR1 and CDR2 sequences are MGHRA and YSYEKL. The CDR3 length is 17 residues. Original handling: Amplification from reference gene primers served as the basis for estimated nucleated cell counts. Here immunoSEQ multiplex PCR was the method, and the copy in TCRdb shows in-frame clones only, minus some. That table supplies the V and J calls and clone size; D and trimming were determined from the DNA. The table includes approximately 45,000 clones, 70% to 90% detected once. This entry comes from a study of blood T cell repertoires in COVID-19. Looking at the study overall: The samples span acute and convalescent COVID-19 from the United States, Italy and Spain. PBMCs, B-cell-depleted T cells, or T cells provided the cDNA or gDNA that made up the material.

The chain employs TRBV4-1 and TRBJ2-1, with TRBD2 matching 7 bases. Material: peripheral blood. The origin of this receptor is a human donor in a cohort sampled during active COVID-19. CDR3 in amino acids: CASSRAQGGPDYNEQFF. CDR3 bases: TGCGCCAGCAGCCGAGCCCAGGGAGGGCCTGACTACAATGAGCAGTTCTTC.